These 31 T cell receptor beta chains were all obtained from the same sample, sequenced in a study of technical replicates of blood from a few donors. Assay: immunoSEQ multiplex PCR; the TCRdb copy retains only in-frame clones and omits some. This sample has around 70,000 clones; 95% to 97% occur once, and the top ten carry approximately 0.2%. The sequencing sample was made of T cells isolated from PBMCs. These receptors all come from a human donor in good health.

The chain links TRBV28 to TRBJ2-7; perhaps TRBD2 as D (6 bases). Trimming took off 3 bases at V and 5 bases at J, with 11 bases between the two ends. Germline loops: CDR1 MDHEN, CDR2 SYDVKM. The CDR3 runs 13 residues. The CDR3 DNA reads TGTGCCAGCAGTTTCGGACTAAATGACGAGCAGTACTTC. This encodes CASSFGLNDEQYF.

This clone occurred once. This sequence joins TRBV5-1 and TRBJ2-5; D may be TRBD1 (6 bases). V lost 4 bases to trimming and J lost 3 bases, with 13 bases between them. Germline-derived CDR1 and CDR2 are SGHRS and YFSETQ. The CDR3 runs 14 residues. Written as DNA, the CDR3 is TGCGCCAGCAGCAGGGGACAACGCGAAGAGACCCAGTACTTC. This gives the protein CASSRGQREETQYF.

The chain uses TRBV6-6 and TRBJ2-4; 9 bases are a match to TRBD2. After removal of 2 bases from V and 4 bases from J, the junction contained 3 bases not matched to a gene. Germline V gives CDR1 MNHNY, CDR2 SVGAGI (reference sequence). CDR3 length: 15 amino acids. As DNA, the CDR3 is TGTGCCAGCAGTTACCTAGCGGGAATAAAAAACATTCAGTACTTC. Residues: CASSYLAGIKNIQYF.

This chain joins TRBV19 and TRBJ2-2; D is possibly TRBD2 (6 bases). From germline, CDR1 is LNHDA and CDR2 SQIVND (reference sequence). Trimming shortened V by 5 bases and J by 3 bases, and 16 bases separated the two germline ends. The CDR3 contains 16 residues. DNA for the CDR3: TGTGCCAGTAGTCGAGGGAGGACGAGGGACACCGGGGAGCTGTTTTTT. It codes for CASSRGRTRDTGELFF. Supplemented by reference TRBV19 and TRBJ2-2, the full variable domain reads DGGITQSPKYLFRKEGQNVTLSCEQNLNHDAMYWYRQDPGQGLRLIYYSQIVNDFQKGDIAEGYSVSREKKESFPLTVTSAQKNPTAFYLCASSRGRTRDTGELFFGEGSRLTVL.

The chain joins TRBV5-1 to TRBJ2-7, with 13 bases lining up with TRBD2. This CDR3 region has 16 residues. Germline trimming cut 2 bases from V and 6 bases from J; bases unmatched to any gene: 8. Per germline, CDR1 SGHRS and CDR2 YFSETQ. DNA of the CDR3: TGCGCCAGCAGCTTCAACGGACTAGCGGGAGTTATCGAGCAGTACTTC. It specifies CASSFNGLAGVIEQYF.

The CDR3 loop reads CASVLPPSNYGYTF. The CDR3, as DNA: TGTGCCAGCGTCCTTCCCCCCTCTAACTATGGCTACACCTTC. The chain is built from TRBV7-8 and TRBJ1-2; D uncertain. CDR1 is SGHVS, CDR2 FQNEAQ, per germline. Trimming removed 8 bases from V and 0 bases from J, with 13 bases in between. The CDR3 has 14 amino acids.

This chain uses TRBV14 with TRBJ2-6, with 7 bases that match TRBD1. V trimming: 1 base; J trimming: 2 bases; junction bases outside the gene matches: 11. The CDR3 is 19 residues long. The V gene's germline CDR1 is SGHDN and CDR2 FVKESK. The CDR3 bases are TGTGCCAGCAGCCAAGCTTTGGGCAGGGGGACGGCTGGGGCCAACGTCCTGACTTTC. Translated: CASSQALGRGTAGANVLTF.

This clone has just one count. This chain joins TRBV6-6 and TRBJ1-2; tentative D call: TRBD1 (6 bases). The CDR3 covers 14 residues. CDR1 and CDR2 (germline): MNHNY, SVGAGI (reference sequence). With 5 bases removed from V and 4 bases from J, the gap between germline ends came to 14 bases. The CDR3 nucleotides are TGTGCCAGCAGTCGCTATACAGGGAGCTATGGCTACACCTTC. This codes for CASSRYTGSYGYTF.

This rearrangement joins TRBV6-1 to TRBJ2-1; TRBD1 aligns across 8 bases. The length of the CDR3 is 15 residues. Looked up from germline, CDR1 is MNHNS and CDR2 is SASEGT. J gave up 3 bases and V 4 bases, and 5 bases lay outside the gene matches. As DNA, the CDR3 is TGTGCCAGCAGTGCACCCGGGACAGGCTACAATGAGCAGTTCTTC. This codes for CASSAPGTGYNEQFF.

This chain connects TRBV27 to TRBJ2-5, with 8 nucleotides matching TRBD1. This CDR3 is built from 16 residues. The junction had 7 bases not matched to a gene; V was cut back by 4 bases and J by 0 bases. Germline CDR1 reads MNHEY; CDR2 reads SMNVEV (reference sequence). Here the CDR3 reads CASSSPGQAYQETQYF. CDR3 DNA: TGTGCCAGCAGTTCCCCGGGACAGGCATACCAAGAGACCCAGTACTTC.

This chain uses TRBV7-9 with TRBJ2-5; no reliable D call. The CDR3 has 8 residues. V shed 5 bases and J shed 12 bases, with 4 bases lying between them. Germline values: CDR1 SEHNR, CDR2 FQNEAQ (reference sequence). For the CDR3, the DNA is TGTGCCAGCAGCCCTAAGTACTTC. Protein product: CASSPKYF.

This clone has only one observation. The chain employs TRBV7-2 and TRBJ1-1, with D possibly TRBD1 on 6 matching bases. This CDR3 has 14 residues. Germline V CDR1 and CDR2: SGHTA, FQGNSA. The V gene lost 5 bases and the J gene lost 4 bases, with 14 bases spanning the gap. The CDR3 DNA follows: TGTGCCAGCAGCCGTCAGGGAGGGGGCACTGAAGCTTTCTTT. Translation: CASSRQGGGTEAFF. Variable domain in full (rest from reference TRBV7-2 and TRBJ1-1): GAGVSQSPSNKVTEKGKDVELRCDPISGHTALYWYRQSLGQGLEFLIYFQGNSAPDKSGLPSDRFSAERTGGSVSTLTIQRTQQEDSAVYLCASSRQGGGTEAFFGQGTRLTVV.

The rearrangement joins TRBV6-5 to TRBJ2-3; D is perhaps TRBD1 (6 bases). Trimming took off 7 bases at V and 2 bases at J, with 16 bases between the two ends. Germline V lookup: CDR1 MNHEY, CDR2 SVGAGI. The CDR3 runs to 15 residues. In DNA, the CDR3 is TGTGCCAGCAACCCCTTAGGACAGATCACAGATACGCAGTATTTT. This codes for CASNPLGQITDTQYF.

For the CDR3, the DNA is TGTGCCAGCAGCTTAAGGGCCCCGCGTCTAGCGGGGGACTATAGGTACCAAGAGACCCAGTACTTC. It translates to CASSLRAPRLAGDYRYQETQYF. The rearrangement links TRBV7-8 to TRBJ2-5; 10 bases fit TRBD2. This CDR3 has 22 amino acids. V lost 2 bases and J lost 0; bases outside the gene matches: 21. The germline V gene encodes CDR1 SGHVS and CDR2 FQNEAQ.

This clone appeared a few times. The CDR3 reads CASSLDKQDNEQFF. CDR3 bases: TGTGCCAGCAGCTTGGATAAGCAGGACAATGAGCAGTTCTTC. The chain is built from TRBV7-8 and TRBJ2-1; D gene uncertain. Germline V lookup: CDR1 SGHVS, CDR2 FQNEAQ. Trimming pared 3 bases from V and 5 bases from J, leaving 11 bases between. The CDR3 loop spans 14 amino acids. Combining the CDR3 with reference TRBV7-8 and TRBJ2-1 gives the whole variable domain GAGVSQSPRYKVAKRGQDVALRCDPISGHVSLFWYQQALGQGPEFLTYFQNEAQLDKSGLPSDRFFAERPEGSVSTLKIQRTQQEDSAVYLCASSLDKQDNEQFFGPGTRLTVL.

The V and J genes are TRBV18 and TRBJ1-1; a weak D match, TRBD1 (6 bases). The germline V and J ends were trimmed by 3 bases and 0 bases, with 20 bases remaining between them. The CDR3 is 18 amino acids. Germline V CDR1 and CDR2: KGHSH, LQKENI. The CDR3 DNA reads as TGTGCCAGCTCACCCGAGAAGGGGGGAGGGTATATGAACACTGAAGCTTTCTTT. It yields the protein CASSPEKGGGYMNTEAFF. The full variable domain, completed using reference TRBV18 and TRBJ1-1, is NAGVMQNPRHLVRRRGQEARLRCSPMKGHSHVYWYRQLPEEGLKFMVYLQKENIIDESGMPKERFSAEFPKEGPSILRIQQVVRGDSAAYFCASSPEKGGGYMNTEAFFGQGTRLTVV.

This chain uses TRBV30 with TRBJ1-1, with TRBD1 matching over 9 bases. Germline CDR1 and CDR2: GTSNPN and SVGIG (reference sequence). V trimming: 3 bases; J trimming: 0 bases; junction bases outside the gene matches: 2. The CDR3 extends over 14 amino acids. The CDR3 loop is CAWSRDRVNTEAFF. The CDR3 DNA is TGTGCCTGGAGCCGGGACAGGGTGAACACTGAAGCTTTCTTT.

V usage is TRBV4-1 and J usage is TRBJ1-4; no reliable D call. With 1 base removed from V and 4 bases from J, the gap between germline ends came to 13 bases. Germline CDR1 and CDR2: MGHRA and YSYEKL. The CDR3 contains 16 residues. Here the CDR3 DNA reads TGCGCCAGCAGCCAAGGACACGGGATCATTAATGAAAAACTGTTTTTT. This encodes CASSQGHGIINEKLFF.

This chain joins TRBV19 and TRBJ2-2; D perhaps matches TRBD2 (5 bases). The CDR3 has 15 residues. CDR1 LNHDA and CDR2 SQIVND come from the germline V gene (reference sequence). V was cut by 4 bases and J by 5 bases, with 14 bases left in between. The DNA of the CDR3 is TGTGCCAGTAGTACGTCGCGGCTAGCTACCGGGGAGCTGTTTTTT. Translating gives CASSTSRLATGELFF.

This chain uses TRBV30 with TRBJ1-5, with 9 bases aligning to TRBD1. V lost 5 bases to trimming and J lost 3 bases; unmatched junction nucleotides: 2. Germline loops: CDR1 GTSNPN, CDR2 SVGIG (reference sequence). CDR3 size: 13 residues. CDR3: CAWGQGSNQPQHF. The CDR3 nucleotides are TGTGCCTGGGGACAGGGGTCCAATCAGCCCCAGCATTTT.

The chain is built from TRBV9 and TRBJ2-5; 7 bases are a match to TRBD1. Germline CDR1 is SGDLS and CDR2 is YYNGEE. The CDR3 contains 14 residues. V dropped 2 bases and J dropped 5; count of bases not matched to a gene: 6. CDR3 sequence: CASSVRGGRETQYF. DNA for the CDR3: TGTGCCAGCAGCGTTAGAGGGGGCCGGGAGACCCAGTACTTC.

The J gene is TRBJ1-1, the V gene TRBV30, with D maybe TRBD1 (6 bases). With 2 bases removed from V and 5 bases from J, the gap between germline ends came to 12 bases. Germline assignment: CDR1 GTSNPN and CDR2 SVGIG (reference sequence). There are 13 residues in the CDR3. The CDR3 DNA reads TGTGCCTGGAGTTGGGGGCGAGGGACTGAAGCTTTCTTT. Encoded protein: CAWSWGRGTEAFF.

The chain employs TRBV11-3 and TRBJ2-5; 7 nucleotides line up with TRBD2. Germline V gene data show CDR1 as SGHNT and CDR2 as YENEEA. The CDR3 is 18 residues long. With V trimmed by 5 bases and J by 5 bases, 20 bases remained unmatched. The CDR3 DNA reads as TGTGCCAGCAGCGACAATGAAGGGAGGGAGGCGCGACGGGAGACCCAGTACTTC. Translation: CASSDNEGREARRETQYF.

This clone came up once. The rearrangement joins TRBV14 to TRBJ2-1; perhaps TRBD1 as D (6 bases). Germline V gene sequence: CDR1 SGHDN, CDR2 FVKESK. This CDR3 is 17 amino acids long. The ends were cut back, 0 bases at V and 6 bases at J, with 18 bases in the middle. Written as DNA, the CDR3 is TGTGCCAGCAGCCAAGATAAGGGCAGGGGATTGGGCAATGAGCAGTTCTTC. It encodes CASSQDKGRGLGNEQFF. Using reference TRBV14 and TRBJ2-1 for the parts outside the CDR3, the full variable domain is EAGVTQFPSHSVIEKGQTVTLRCDPISGHDNLYWYRRVMGKEIKFLLHFVKESKQDESGMPNNRFLAERTGGTYSTLKVQPAELEDSGVYFCASSQDKGRGLGNEQFFGPGTRLTVL.

The chain carries TRBV28 and TRBJ1-1; no clear D gene. Trimming pared 2 bases from V and 0 bases from J, leaving 13 bases between. This CDR3 is 16 amino acids long. CDR1 is MDHEN, CDR2 SYDVKM, per germline. CDR3 amino acids: CASSLGGVGMNTEAFF. The CDR3 coding sequence is TGTGCCAGCAGTTTAGGCGGGGTGGGAATGAACACTGAAGCTTTCTTT.

V gene TRBV28 combines with J gene TRBJ1-1; D not certain. The CDR3 loop spans 16 amino acids. The ends were cut back, 4 bases at V and 3 bases at J, with 18 bases in the middle. Per germline, CDR1 MDHEN and CDR2 SYDVKM. CDR3 sequence (DNA): TGTGCCAGCAGTTCCGCGGGCAGCCGGAGAGACACTGAAGCTTTCTTT. It is translated as CASSSAGSRRDTEAFF.

CDR3: CASSPGTSGTQGRDEQYF. The CDR3 DNA reads as TGTGCCAGCAGCCCCGGGACTAGCGGGACACAGGGGAGGGACGAGCAGTACTTC. The gene calls are TRBV7-9 and TRBJ2-7; 13 nucleotides line up with TRBD2. CDR1 and CDR2 from the germline V gene are SEHNR and FQNEAQ (reference sequence). The CDR3 totals 18 residues. J gave up 5 bases and V 5 bases, and 15 bases lay outside the gene matches. The entire variable domain, with the rest obtained from reference TRBV7-9 and TRBJ2-7, is as follows: DTGVSQNPRHKITKRGQNVTFRCDPISEHNRLYWYRQTLGQGPEFLTYFQNEAQLEKSRLLSDRFSAERPKGSFSTLEIQRTEQGDSAMYLCASSPGTSGTQGRDEQYFGPGTRLTVT.

This clone was seen just once. The chain recombines TRBV6-5 with TRBJ2-1; 7 bases are a match to TRBD1. Germline trimming cut 2 bases from V and 5 bases from J; bases unmatched to any gene: 3. Looked up from germline, CDR1 is MNHEY and CDR2 is SVGAGI. The CDR3 has 14 residues. DNA of the CDR3: TGTGCCAGCAGTTACGCCGACAGGGACAATGAGCAGTTCTTC. Encoded protein: CASSYADRDNEQFF.

The rearrangement joins TRBV29-1 to TRBJ1-3, with D perhaps matching TRBD1 (5 bases). CDR3 length equals 14 residues. Germline CDR1 SQVTM, CDR2 ANQGSEA. Deletions cut 2 bases from V and 7 bases from J, with 15 bases between. CDR3 in amino acids: CSVEWWERGNTIYF. The CDR3 region has the DNA TGCAGCGTTGAATGGTGGGAGCGGGGGAACACCATATATTTT.

The chain uses TRBV7-2 and TRBJ1-2; no clear D. The ends were cut back, 5 bases at V and 7 bases at J, with 11 bases in the middle. Germline V CDR1 and CDR2: SGHTA, FQGNSA. The CDR3 runs to 12 residues. The CDR3 sequence is CASSRLGFGYTF. The CDR3 nucleotides read TGTGCCAGCAGCCGACTTGGGTTTGGCTACACCTTC.

The CDR3 reads CASSLALVQPNEQYF. CDR3 DNA sequence: TGCGCCAGCAGCTTGGCACTAGTTCAACCCAACGAGCAGTACTTC. The chain couples TRBV5-1 to TRBJ2-7; possible D gene TRBD2, 5 bases. V lost 0 bases to trimming and J lost 5 bases, with 15 bases between them. CDR1 is SGHRS and CDR2 is YFSETQ in the germline V gene. The CDR3 spans 15 residues.